This TCR beta chain was sequenced in a study of cytomegalovirus exposure and HLA in healthy donors. Study as a whole: There were fewer than 500 genotyped donors. Of these, roughly 80% fell in the genetic ancestry cluster associated with self-reported Caucasian donors.

The PCR used 60 Vbeta and 13 Jbeta primers. The table came from immunoSEQ multiplex PCR; TCRdb's copy has only in-frame clones and leaves some out. The profile shows roughly 190,000 clones, 81% of them singletons. This CDR3 contains 20 residues. The chain joins TRBV21-1 to TRBJ2-7; the table's D call, TRBD2, was not checked against the DNA. TRBV21-1 is a pseudogene locus. The sequence was collected from a man aged 35-49 years in good health and CMV-seropositive. Sequencing input: PBMCs. CDR3 loop: CASSTYVPPKEPAGTYEQYF. CDR3 in DNA: TGTGCCAGCAGCACCTATGTCCCCCCTAAAGAACCAGCGGGGACCTACGAGCAGTACTTC.